The clone carrying this TCR beta chain was picked up a small number of times. Per the original methods: For nucleated cells, counts were estimated from reference gene primer amplification. Method: immunoSEQ multiplex PCR; TCRdb's copy keeps in-frame clones and lacks some. That table is the source of V, J and clone size, and D and trimming were worked out from the DNA. The sample has about 190,000 clones, over 75% seen once. The data originate from a study of blood T cell repertoires in COVID-19. Turning to the study itself: Sample material is recorded as cDNA or gDNA derived from T cells, B-cell-depleted T cells, or PBMCs.

The specimen was peripheral blood. This TCR was recovered from a woman in her thirties or forties who had recovered from COVID-19.

Here the CDR3 DNA reads TGTGCCAGCAGCGGGACGAGCGGGAGGGGTTACAATGAGCAGTTCTTC. This translates into CASSGTSGRGYNEQFF. The chain joins TRBV5-4 to TRBJ2-1; 10 bases agree with TRBD2. The V segment lost 4 bases and the J segment 4 bases; nucleotides outside the gene matches: 8. This CDR3 comprises 16 residues. Germline V CDR1 and CDR2: SGHNT, YYREEE (reference sequence).